This entry lists 18 T cell receptor beta chains sequenced from one sample in a study of T cell responses to AZD1222 COVID-19 vaccine. Generated by immunoSEQ multiplex PCR, the TCRdb table keeps only in-frame clones and is missing some. The data show approximately 96,000 clones, approximately 90% seen once. The sample in question was peripheral blood, obtained 28 days after the second AZD1222 dose. Source of these receptors: an adult who received the AZD1222 COVID-19 vaccine.

This clone was found a few times. The V call is TRBV6-4, the J call TRBJ2-2; 11 nucleotides match TRBD1. This CDR3 spans 15 amino acids. V shed 2 bases and J 4 bases; nucleotides not matched to a gene: 0. Germline-derived CDR1 and CDR2 are MRHNA and SNTAGT. CDR3 bases: TGTGCCAGCAGTGACGGGACAGGGGGCACCGGGGAGCTGTTTTTT. This codes for CASSDGTGGTGELFF.

This clone was seen once. The chain recombines TRBV28 with TRBJ1-2, with 12 bases fitting TRBD1. The CDR3 extends over 19 amino acids. The germline V gene encodes CDR1 MDHEN and CDR2 SYDVKM. Trimming removed 6 bases from V and 2 bases from J; junction bases left unmatched: 16. The CDR3 DNA follows: TGTGCCAGCAGGTACAGAAAAGGGACAGGGGGCCCCCTCAACTATGGCTACACCTTC. Translating gives CASRYRKGTGGPLNYGYTF.

The chain links TRBV2 to TRBJ1-2; 8 bases map to TRBD1. CDR1 and CDR2 from the germline V gene are SNHLY and FYNNEI. V lost 10 bases to trimming and J lost 4 bases; unmatched junction nucleotides: 11. The CDR3 runs 14 residues. In DNA form, the CDR3 reads TGTGCCACCCAAAGGGACAGGACCTTCTATGGCTACACCTTC. This encodes CATQRDRTFYGYTF. The complete variable domain, with remaining parts taken from reference TRBV2 and TRBJ1-2, reads EPEVTQTPSHQVTQMGQEVILRCVPISNHLYFYWYRQILGQKVEFLVSFYNNEISEKSEIFDDQFSVERPDGSNFTLKIRSTKLEDSAMYFCATQRDRTFYGYTFGSGTRLTVV.

This chain links TRBV24-1 with TRBJ1-5, with 8 bases that match TRBD1. With 7 bases clipped from V and 7 bases from J, the junction kept 5 bases outside the gene matches. CDR3 length: 13 amino acids. Germline CDR1 and CDR2: KGHDR and SFDVKD. This chain's CDR3 is CATSSGGLQPQHF. CDR3 coding DNA: TGTGCCACCAGCTCAGGGGGCTTACAGCCCCAGCATTTT.

The chain has TRBV5-1 and TRBJ1-5; D remains unclear. The germline V gene has CDR1 SGHRS and CDR2 YFSETQ. The CDR3 sequence is 16 residues long. V gave up 0 bases and J gave up 2 bases, with 12 bases separating them. DNA of the CDR3: TGCGCCAGCAGCTTGGTAGGCCTTAGGGGCAATCAGCCCCAGCATTTT. Its translation: CASSLVGLRGNQPQHF. Complete variable domain (other parts from reference TRBV5-1 and TRBJ1-5): KAGVTQTPRYLIKTRGQQVTLSCSPISGHRSVSWYQQTPGQGLQFLFEYFSETQRNKGNFPGRFSGRQFSNSRSEMNVSTLELGDSALYLCASSLVGLRGNQPQHFGDGTRLSIL.

This clone was recorded a few times. CDR3 amino acids: CASSQGLAGGPHNEQFF. The CDR3 bases are TGCGCCAGCAGCCAGGGACTAGCGGGGGGCCCCCACAATGAGCAGTTCTTC. The chain links TRBV4-1 to TRBJ2-1, with 15 positions matching TRBD2. V was clipped by 3 bases and J by 5 bases; unmatched bases: 5. This CDR3 is built from 17 residues. Germline V gene data show CDR1 as MGHRA and CDR2 as YSYEKL.

V is TRBV6-2 or TRBV6-3 and J is TRBJ2-2; D ambiguous. The germline V and J ends were trimmed by 1 base and 0 bases, with 6 bases remaining between them. The length of the CDR3 is 15 residues. The germline V gene encodes CDR1 MNHEY and CDR2 SVGEGT. The CDR3 DNA follows: TGTGCCAGCAGTTACTACCCCGCGAACACCGGGGAGCTGTTTTTT. Translated: CASSYYPANTGELFF.

J is TRBJ1-1 and V is TRBV18; 7 bases are a match to TRBD1. With V trimmed by 1 base and J by 1 base, 6 bases remained unmatched. CDR1 and CDR2 (germline): KGHSH, LQKENI. There are 16 residues in the CDR3. In DNA, the CDR3 is TGTGCCAGCTCACCACTTCAGGGACAGCAGAACACTGAAGCTTTCTTT. Its translation: CASSPLQGQQNTEAFF.

This chain joins TRBV12-5 and TRBJ2-2; 9 bases are a match to TRBD2. Looked up from germline, CDR1 is LGHNT and CDR2 is FRNRAP. After removal of 3 bases from V and 2 bases from J, the junction contained 4 bases not matched to a gene. The CDR3 runs to 16 residues. The CDR3 here is CASGFPAGGNTGELFF. The CDR3 DNA follows: TGTGCTAGTGGTTTCCCAGCGGGGGGAAACACCGGGGAGCTGTTTTTT.

This rearrangement joins TRBV14 to TRBJ2-5, with D possibly being TRBD1 (6 bases). Trimming removed 4 bases at V and 3 bases at J, with 15 bases between. CDR1 SGHDN and CDR2 FVKESK come from the germline V gene. The length of the CDR3 is 15 residues. The CDR3: CASSLQRTVKETQYF. CDR3 nucleotides: TGTGCCAGCAGCCTTCAAAGGACAGTAAAAGAGACCCAGTACTTC. The whole variable domain, filled in from reference TRBV14 and TRBJ2-5, reads EAGVTQFPSHSVIEKGQTVTLRCDPISGHDNLYWYRRVMGKEIKFLLHFVKESKQDESGMPNNRFLAERTGGTYSTLKVQPAELEDSGVYFCASSLQRTVKETQYFGPGTRLLVL.

V gene TRBV7-9 combines with J gene TRBJ1-6, with unresolved D. V was cut by 8 bases and J by 6 bases, with 8 bases left in between. The germline V gene encodes CDR1 SEHNR and CDR2 FQNEAQ (reference sequence). CDR3 length: 12 amino acids. The CDR3 reads CASGPANSPLHF. The CDR3 DNA sequence: TGTGCCAGCGGACCGGCTAATTCACCCCTCCACTTT.

This chain links TRBV5-1 with TRBJ1-2; no firm D call. The CDR3 runs 16 residues. CDR1 is SGHRS and CDR2 is YFSETQ in the germline V gene. The V and J ends lost 0 bases and 4 bases respectively, with 16 bases between them. In DNA, the CDR3 is TGCGCCAGCAGCTTGGATCATCCGGACGGAGGCTATGGCTACACCTTC. As protein: CASSLDHPDGGYGYTF.

The J gene is TRBJ2-5, the V gene TRBV7-2, with D perhaps TRBD1 or TRBD2 (6 bases each). CDR3 length: 16 residues. V was pared by 3 bases and J by 5 bases, with 19 bases between. Germline lookup yields CDR1 SGHTA and CDR2 FQGNSA. CDR3 bases: TGTGCCAGCAGCTTGGCTCAGGGGAGGAAGGGGGAGACCCAGTACTTC. Protein sequence: CASSLAQGRKGETQYF. The variable domain in full, completed from reference TRBV7-2 and TRBJ2-5, reads GAGVSQSPSNKVTEKGKDVELRCDPISGHTALYWYRQSLGQGLEFLIYFQGNSAPDKSGLPSDRFSAERTGGSVSTLTIQRTQQEDSAVYLCASSLAQGRKGETQYFGPGTRLLVL.

In its sample, this clone was seen once. In nucleotides, the CDR3 is TGTGCCTGGAGGGGCGGACAGGGACTTAGATATGGCTACACCTTC. It encodes CAWRGGQGLRYGYTF. The chain is built from TRBV30 and TRBJ1-2; TRBD1 matches at 8 bases. CDR1 and CDR2 (germline): GTSNPN, SVGIG (reference sequence). The CDR3 sequence is 15 residues long. V lost 3 bases and J lost 5; bases outside the gene matches: 11.

In DNA, the CDR3 is TGCGCCAGCAGCTTGGAAGGTAGTGGCTACACCTTC. It translates to CASSLEGSGYTF. This sequence joins TRBV5-1 and TRBJ1-2; D is undetermined. V was pared by 0 bases and J by 7 bases, with 7 bases between. The CDR3 runs 12 residues. Germline V lookup: CDR1 SGHRS, CDR2 YFSETQ.

This rearrangement joins TRBV5-1 to TRBJ2-5, with D unresolved. Looked up from germline, CDR1 is SGHRS and CDR2 is YFSETQ. With 0 bases removed from V and 1 base from J, the gap between germline ends came to 10 bases. The CDR3 has 15 amino acids. The CDR3 region is CASSLETVIQETQYF. DNA for the CDR3: TGCGCCAGCAGCTTGGAAACAGTAATCCAAGAGACCCAGTACTTC.

V is TRBV18 and J is TRBJ2-4; perhaps D is TRBD1 or TRBD2 (5 bases each). This CDR3 is 24 amino acids long. V lost 1 base, J lost 0 bases, and 34 bases lay in between. Germline CDR1 reads KGHSH; CDR2 reads LQKENI. This CDR3 is CASSPHKSAGPLEEGRVAKNIQYF. The CDR3 bases are TGTGCCAGCTCACCACACAAATCTGCAGGGCCGTTGGAAGAAGGGAGAGTAGCCAAAAACATTCAGTACTTC.

This chain joins TRBV4-1 and TRBJ2-1; D may be TRBD1 or TRBD2 (5 bases each). Trimming stripped 1 base from V and 4 bases from J, with 14 bases between. The germline V gene has CDR1 MGHRA and CDR2 YSYEKL. The CDR3 is made up of 16 amino acids. CDR3 sequence: CASSQVAGSLYNEQFF. The CDR3 nucleotides read TGCGCCAGCAGCCAAGTCGCAGGGAGCCTATACAATGAGCAGTTCTTC.